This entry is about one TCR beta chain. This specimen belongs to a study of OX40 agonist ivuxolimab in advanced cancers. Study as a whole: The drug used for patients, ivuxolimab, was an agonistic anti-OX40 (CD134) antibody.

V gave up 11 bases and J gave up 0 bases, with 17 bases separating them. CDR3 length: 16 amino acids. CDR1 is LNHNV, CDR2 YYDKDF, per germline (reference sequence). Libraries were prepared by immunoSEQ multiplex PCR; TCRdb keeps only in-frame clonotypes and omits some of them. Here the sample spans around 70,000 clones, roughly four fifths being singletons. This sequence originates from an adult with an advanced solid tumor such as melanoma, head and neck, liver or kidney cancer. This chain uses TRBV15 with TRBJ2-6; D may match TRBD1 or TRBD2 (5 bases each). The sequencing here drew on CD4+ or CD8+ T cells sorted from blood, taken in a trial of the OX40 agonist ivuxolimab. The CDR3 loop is CAASREPRSGANVLTF. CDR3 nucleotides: TGTGCCGCCTCCAGGGAGCCCCGCTCTGGGGCCAACGTCCTGACTTTC. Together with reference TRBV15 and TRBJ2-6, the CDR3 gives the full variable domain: DAMVIQNPRYQVTQFGKPVTLSCSQTLNHNVMYWYQQKSSQAPKLLFHYYDKDFNNEADTPDNFQSRRPNTSFCFLDIRSPGLGDTAMYLCAASREPRSGANVLTFGAGSRLTVL.